This record covers a single TCR beta chain. Its cognate antigen is unknown. Libraries were prepared by immunoSEQ multiplex PCR; TCRdb keeps only in-frame clonotypes and omits some of them. This sample has roughly 150,000 clones, with approximately 92% found just once. The data were obtained in a study of T cell responses to AZD1222 COVID-19 vaccine. Study conclusions and caveats: CD4 TCRs linked to vaccination spanned spike, dominating at 160-218 and 743-854. Spike-specific TCR breadth and depth were elevated following two AZD1222 doses. Nearly half of spike-specific TCRs reportedly go after variant regions that carry no mutations.

The receptor was derived from an adult in good health. This material consisted of peripheral blood, taken on day 0 of AZD1222 vaccination.

In DNA form, the CDR3 reads TGTGCCAGCAGCTTAGTGTCTTCGACCCTACAGTTTCGCAATGAGCAGTTCTTC. Protein sequence: CASSLVSSTLQFRNEQFF. The chain uses TRBV7-2 and TRBJ2-1; D not certain. Germline assignment: CDR1 SGHTA and CDR2 FQGNSA. V lost 1 base, J lost 6 bases, and 22 bases lay in between. This CDR3 has 18 amino acids.